This paragraph reports one TCR beta chain. The antigen is not known. The data originate from a study of shared clonotypes between healthy human individuals. Findings and limits, study-wide: Clonotypes that were shared across a handful of donors made up around 5% of naive CD4 clonotypes. The sole specimen, blood, was sampled, and tissue repertoires likely differ.

Clones were sequenced by immunoSEQ multiplex PCR, and TCRdb holds only the in-frame ones, with some missing. This sample carries about 680,000 clones, 92% of them seen once, and the ten largest clones take approximately 22%. Naivety among CD8 cells was defined by CD45RO negativity and positive CCR7 selection, thereby excluding terminally differentiated effector memory CD45RA+ cells. Trimming shortened V by 2 bases and J by 0 bases, and 2 bases separated the two germline ends. CDR1 is SNHLY and CDR2 is FYNNEI in the germline V gene. The CDR3 runs to 13 residues. The chain couples TRBV2 to TRBJ2-1; D is uncertain. This sequence originates from a man aged 25-45 years in good health. The material sequenced was naive CD8+ T cells sorted from blood. CDR3 DNA sequence: TGTGCCAGCAGTGAATCCTCCTACAATGAGCAGTTCTTC. Translating gives CASSESSYNEQFF. Looking up the rest from reference TRBV2 and TRBJ2-1 gives the full variable domain: EPEVTQTPSHQVTQMGQEVILRCVPISNHLYFYWYRQILGQKVEFLVSFYNNEISEKSEIFDDQFSVERPDGSNFTLKIRSTKLEDSAMYFCASSESSYNEQFFGPGTRLTVL.